This record covers a single T cell receptor beta chain. Its antigen is as yet unknown. Libraries were prepared by immunoSEQ multiplex PCR; TCRdb keeps only in-frame clonotypes and omits some of them. The sample carries about 120,000 clones, around 90% recorded once. This record belongs to a study of T cell responses to AZD1222 COVID-19 vaccine. Whole-study findings and limits: Baseline seropositivity characterized only 5 or 6 AZD1222 recipients. There were vaccine-associated CD4 TCRs across spike, dominant at 160-218 and 743-854. Females made up more of the donors, who were largely white British, and clonal diversity may have come out too low.

Trimming removed 2 bases from V and 7 bases from J, with 12 bases in between. Germline V gene data show CDR1 as MDHEN and CDR2 as SYDVKM. The CDR3 has 15 amino acids. This clonotype originated in an adult in good health. The rearrangement uses TRBV28 and TRBJ1-6; possible D gene TRBD1, 5 bases. The sequencing here drew on peripheral blood, taken on day 0 of AZD1222 vaccination. The DNA of the CDR3 is TGTGCCAGCAGTTTACTTGACAGAGACAATTCACCCCTCCACTTT. Protein sequence: CASSLLDRDNSPLHF.